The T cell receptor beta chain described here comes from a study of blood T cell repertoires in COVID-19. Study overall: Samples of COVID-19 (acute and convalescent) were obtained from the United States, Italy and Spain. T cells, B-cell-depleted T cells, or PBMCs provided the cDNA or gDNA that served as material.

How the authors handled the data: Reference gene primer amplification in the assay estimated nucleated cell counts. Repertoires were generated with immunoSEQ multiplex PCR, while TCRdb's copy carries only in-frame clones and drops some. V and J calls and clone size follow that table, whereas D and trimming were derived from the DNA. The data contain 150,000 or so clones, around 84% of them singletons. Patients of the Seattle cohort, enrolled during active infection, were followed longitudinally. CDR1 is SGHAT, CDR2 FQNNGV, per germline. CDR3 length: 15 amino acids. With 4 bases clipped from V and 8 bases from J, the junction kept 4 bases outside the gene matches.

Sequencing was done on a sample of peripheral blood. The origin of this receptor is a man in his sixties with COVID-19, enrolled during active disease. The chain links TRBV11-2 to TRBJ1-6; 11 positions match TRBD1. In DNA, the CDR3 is TGTGCCAGCAGCTGGGGACAGGGGGTTTATTCACCCCTCCACTTT. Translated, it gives CASSWGQGVYSPLHF.